A selection of T cell receptor beta chains follows, all from one sample in a study of T-cell reconstitution after alpha-beta-depleted transplantation in children. One entry per CDR3 protein, called by TCRdb with MiXCR from the PCR reads. In the table there are roughly 100,000 distinct CDR3 sequences, 4.5% to 7.5% of which are singletons. Sequencing was performed on PBMCs, mostly from graft donor cells, taken 60 days after TCRalphabeta/CD19-depleted stem cell transplant. These TCRs come from a female patient aged 2 to 10 who had a stem cell transplant for Fanconi anemia, so the T cells may come from the graft donor. CDR3s include the opening cysteine and the closing phenylalanine or tryptophan. Each record gives: CDR3 DNA, CDR3 protein, V gene, D gene, J gene, clone size. The D gene is left open where the match is weak. Clone size appears in some rows only: once, few, many, or a class for an expanded clone.

CDR3nt: TGTGCCAGCAGCTTAACGGAAAACCGGGACAGGGACTCCTACAATGAGCAGTTCTTC
CDR3aa: CASSLTENRDRDSYNEQFF
v_gene: TRBV13
d_gene: TRBD1
j_gene: TRBJ2-1
abundance: many

CDR3nt: TGTGCCAGCAGTGAAGGTGTAGCGGGCGGTCAATACGAGCAGTACTTC
CDR3aa: CASSEGVAGGQYEQYF
v_gene: TRBV2
d_gene: TRBD2
j_gene: TRBJ2-7
abundance: many

CDR3nt: TGCAGCGTACAGGGGGCTGGTGGCTACACCTTC
CDR3aa: CSVQGAGGYTF
v_gene: TRBV29-1
d_gene: TRBD1
j_gene: TRBJ1-2
abundance: many

CDR3nt: TGTGCCAGCAGCTTAGTTCAGGGCTGGGACGAGCAGTACTTC
CDR3aa: CASSLVQGWDEQYF
v_gene: TRBV7-9
d_gene: -
j_gene: TRBJ2-7
abundance: many

CDR3nt: TGTGCCAGCGAGAATCCGGCCAACCAGCCCCAGCATTTT
CDR3aa: CASENPANQPQHF
v_gene: TRBV27
d_gene: -
j_gene: TRBJ1-5
abundance: many

CDR3nt: TGTGCCAGCAGTTACGGGCTAGCGGGTTATGAGCAGTTCTTC
CDR3aa: CASSYGLAGYEQFF
v_gene: TRBV6-5
d_gene: TRBD2
j_gene: TRBJ2-1
abundance: -

CDR3nt: TGTGCCAGCTCACCCTCGACAGGGTCAAATCAGCCCCAGCATTTT
CDR3aa: CASSPSTGSNQPQHF
v_gene: TRBV18
d_gene: TRBD1
j_gene: TRBJ1-5
abundance: many

CDR3nt: TGCAGCGTTGGCCCACTAGCGGGCACATCCTACGAGCAGTACTTC
CDR3aa: CSVGPLAGTSYEQYF
v_gene: TRBV29-1
d_gene: TRBD2
j_gene: TRBJ2-7
abundance: many

CDR3nt: TGTGCCAGCAGCTTAGGACAGGCCAAGGGAGTAGAGGAGCAGTTCTTC
CDR3aa: CASSLGQAKGVEEQFF
v_gene: TRBV11-3
d_gene: -
j_gene: TRBJ2-1
abundance: medium-sized

CDR3nt: TGCGCCAGCAGCTTGGCCTCGACAGGGTACACAGATACGCAGTATTTT
CDR3aa: CASSLASTGYTDTQYF
v_gene: TRBV5-1
d_gene: TRBD1
j_gene: TRBJ2-3
abundance: few

CDR3nt: TGTGCCAGCAGTTTTTCCCCAGCGGGAGGGGGGGAGCAGTACTTC
CDR3aa: CASSFSPAGGGEQYF
v_gene: TRBV28
d_gene: TRBD2
j_gene: TRBJ2-7
abundance: many

CDR3nt: TGTGCCTGGACCCCAGGTCGGGAACCCTATGGCTACACCTTC
CDR3aa: CAWTPGREPYGYTF
v_gene: TRBV30
d_gene: -
j_gene: TRBJ1-2
abundance: few

CDR3nt: TGTGCCAGTACCCCACATAGGAACACCGGGGAGCTGTTTTTT
CDR3aa: CASTPHRNTGELFF
v_gene: TRBV28
d_gene: -
j_gene: TRBJ2-2
abundance: many

CDR3nt: TGCAGTGCTAGAGATCGTGGAGGGCGGGAGACCCAGTACTTC
CDR3aa: CSARDRGGRETQYF
v_gene: TRBV20-1
d_gene: -
j_gene: TRBJ2-5
abundance: -

CDR3nt: TGCGCCAGCAGCCAAGGGGGACTAGCAGCCAGCACAGATACGCAGTATTTT
CDR3aa: CASSQGGLAASTDTQYF
v_gene: TRBV4-1
d_gene: TRBD2
j_gene: TRBJ2-3
abundance: many